These 16 T cell receptor beta chains originate from one sample sequenced in a study of neurological immune-mediated disorders. MiXCR, run by TCRdb on the 5' RACE reads, gives a single entry per CDR3 protein. The sample carries 81,000 or so distinct CDR3 sequences, about 13% recorded once. Time point defined: longitudinal time-point 2. Material for sequencing was PBMCs. The receptor source for this set is a female donor with HTLV-1-associated myelopathy (HAM/TSP).

This clonotype was found many times. The chain recombines TRBV2 with TRBJ2-7; 8 nucleotides align to TRBD1. After removal of 10 bases from V and 0 bases from J, the junction contained 11 bases not matched to a gene. CDR1 is SNHLY, CDR2 FYNNEI, per germline. The CDR3 runs 15 residues. The CDR3 spells CANLPDRARSYEQYF. CDR3 nucleotide sequence: TGTGCCAACCTACCGGACAGGGCGCGCTCCTACGAGCAGTACTTC.

Worth noting for this clonotype: At one of its ends the junction is not consistent with the germline gene, which may arise from a read error. The chain recombines TRBV5-1 with TRBJ2-5; possibly TRBD1 for D (5 bases). Germline V gene sequence: CDR1 SGHRS, CDR2 YFSETQ. The CDR3 runs to 14 residues. CDR3 sequence (DNA): TGCGCCAGCAGCTTCACAGGTGCCCAAGAGTCCCAGTACTTC. It is translated as CASSFTGAQESQYF.

This clonotype was detected many times. CDR3 DNA: TGTGCCAGCAGCAAGGAGTGGGAGGGGCAGCAGTACTTC. Encoded protein: CASSKEWEGQQYF. This chain uses TRBV21-1 with TRBJ2-7; TRBD2, the D gene given by the table, was not confirmed from the DNA. TRBV21-1 is deemed a pseudogene. This CDR3 region has 13 residues.

This clonotype occurred many times. DNA for the CDR3: TGTGCCAGCAGCTCCAGAGGACTAGCGGGACCCGGGGAGCTGTTTTTT. Protein: CASSSRGLAGPGELFF. This sequence joins TRBV7-9 and TRBJ2-2; 12 nucleotides match TRBD2. The V and J ends lost 4 bases and 6 bases, in that order; junction bases with no gene match: 6. CDR3 length equals 16 residues. Germline V gene data show CDR1 as SEHNR and CDR2 as FQNEAQ (reference sequence).

The chain links TRBV20-1 to TRBJ1-3, with D uncertain. The V and J ends lost 5 bases and 3 bases respectively, with 5 bases between them. Germline CDR1 reads DFQATT; CDR2 reads SNEGSKA (reference sequence). CDR3 size: 11 residues. The CDR3: CSAPIGNTIYF. The CDR3 DNA reads TGCAGTGCTCCCATTGGAAACACCATATATTTT.

This clonotype was picked up many times. V is TRBV12-3 or TRBV12-4 and J is TRBJ1-2; 10 bases are shared with TRBD1. The CDR3 is 16 residues long. The V segment lost 4 bases and the J segment 3 bases; nucleotides outside the gene matches: 8. CDR3 loop: CASSSDRGRFYYGYTF. In nucleotides, the CDR3 is TGTGCCAGCAGTTCTGACAGGGGGCGTTTTTACTATGGCTACACCTTC.

Ten or more counts support this clonotype. In nucleotides, the CDR3 is TGCGCCAGCAGCCCGGACAGCAAATATGGCTACACCTTC. Its translation is CASSPDSKYGYTF. The chain carries TRBV5-1 and TRBJ1-2, with D possibly matching TRBD1 (6 bases). The V end was cut by 4 bases, the J end by 5 bases, with 12 bases between. Per germline, CDR1 SGHRS and CDR2 YFSETQ. This CDR3 is 13 amino acids long.

The sample holds many counts of this clonotype. The chain uses TRBV5-1 and TRBJ2-3; D is perhaps TRBD1 (5 bases). V dropped 3 bases and J dropped 6 bases, with 14 bases sitting between them. CDR1 is SGHRS and CDR2 is YFSETQ in the germline V gene. The CDR3 has 14 residues. CDR3 coding DNA: TGCGCCAGCAGCTCGACAGTCCTCTCCGATACGCAGTATTTT. The encoded protein is CASSSTVLSDTQYF.

Comment on this clonotype: The final CDR3 position lacks the conserved phenylalanine or tryptophan, pointing to a likely read error. This chain joins TRBV25-1 and TRBJ2-5, with D uncertain. In germline, CDR1 is MGHDK, CDR2 SYGVNS. CDR3 length: 14 amino acids. V lost 5 bases and J lost 0, with 10 bases in between. CDR3 in amino acids: CASSTEWHQETQYL. As DNA, the CDR3 is TGTGCCAGCAGTACGGAGTGGCACCAAGAGACCCAGTACTTA.

This clonotype was recorded many times. CDR3 protein: CASSPGRNREEQYF. The CDR3 DNA reads as TGTGCCAGCAGCCCGGGACGTAACAGAGAGGAGCAGTACTTC. The rearrangement links TRBV12-3 or TRBV12-4 to TRBJ2-7, with D possibly being TRBD1 or TRBD2 (5 bases each). This CDR3 region has 14 residues. V was shortened by 6 bases and J by 7 bases, with 19 bases between the two germline ends.

Notes on this clonotype: Possible read error: a much larger clone is one base away. This chain uses TRBV10-3 with TRBJ2-7; D is uncertain. Germline CDR1 and CDR2: ENHRY and SYGVKD. The CDR3 is 13 amino acids. V was cut by 3 bases and J by 4 bases, with 10 bases left in between. This CDR3 reads CAISDSVRYEQYF. For the CDR3, the DNA is TGTGCCATCAGTGACTCCGTTAGGTACGAGCAGTACTTC.

This clonotype was counted at least ten times. The chain is built from TRBV5-6 and TRBJ1-3, with D possibly being TRBD1 (5 bases). The CDR3 runs 13 residues. Germline CDR1 is SGHDT and CDR2 is YYEEEE. V lost 4 bases to trimming and J lost 2 bases, with 7 bases between them. The CDR3, as DNA: TGTGCCAGCAGCCCGGGACCTGGAAACACCATATATTTT. Protein product: CASSPGPGNTIYF.

At least ten counts were recorded for this clonotype. The V gene is TRBV10-3, the J gene TRBJ2-4, with D possibly matching TRBD1 (6 bases). This CDR3 is built from 14 residues. V shed 3 bases and J shed 4 bases, with 10 bases lying between them. The germline CDR1 and CDR2 sequences are ENHRY and SYGVKD. The CDR3 region is CAISEQGWKNIQYF. DNA for the CDR3: TGTGCCATCAGTGAACAGGGATGGAAAAACATTCAGTACTTC.

This clonotype has ten or more counts. This rearrangement joins TRBV5-1 to TRBJ1-1; no firm D call. The germline CDR1 and CDR2 sequences are SGHRS and YFSETQ. V was trimmed by 3 bases and J by 3 bases, leaving 9 bases between them. CDR3 size: 13 residues. Here the CDR3 reads CASSSGRDTEAFF. The CDR3, as DNA: TGCGCCAGCAGCTCAGGCAGAGACACTGAAGCTTTCTTT. The entire variable domain, with the rest obtained from reference TRBV5-1 and TRBJ1-1, is as follows: KAGVTQTPRYLIKTRGQQVTLSCSPISGHRSVSWYQQTPGQGLQFLFEYFSETQRNKGNFPGRFSGRQFSNSRSEMNVSTLELGDSALYLCASSSGRDTEAFFGQGTRLTVV.

The sample holds many counts of this clonotype. This chain connects TRBV6-5 to TRBJ2-7; maybe TRBD1 (6 bases). Trimming cost V 0 bases and J 3 bases, with 12 bases left between them. This CDR3 is built from 15 residues. The V gene's germline CDR1 is MNHEY and CDR2 SVGAGI. The chain's CDR3 is CASSYSFTGFYEQYF. CDR3 bases: TGTGCCAGCAGTTACTCTTTTACAGGGTTCTACGAGCAGTACTTC.

This clonotype was recorded many times. The genes are TRBV9 and TRBJ2-3, with D possibly called TRBD1 or TRBD2 (5 bases each). The germline V gene has CDR1 SGDLS and CDR2 YYNGEE. CDR3 length equals 15 residues. V was shortened by 0 bases and J by 7 bases, with 15 bases between the two germline ends. The CDR3 bases are TGTGCCAGCAGCGTAGTCGGAAGGGGACGGAATACGCAGTATTTT. It yields the protein CASSVVGRGRNTQYF.